The 28 T cell receptor beta chains in this list originate from one sample, sequenced in a study of Ad26.COV2.S vaccination and SARS-CoV-2 variants. Some clones are missing from TCRdb's copy, which holds only in-frame ones; the method was immunoSEQ multiplex PCR. Of about 350,000 clones in the sample, roughly 94% were seen once. The sample here was peripheral blood, taken after recovery from COVID-19. These TCRs come from a human donor who had recovered from COVID-19.

This chain links TRBV7-2 with TRBJ1-3; D gene uncertain. Germline CDR1 SGHTA, CDR2 FQGNSA. Trimming pared 1 base from V and 2 bases from J, leaving 15 bases between. The CDR3 runs 17 residues. The CDR3 sequence: CASSLGTLLSPGNTIYF. CDR3 coding DNA: TGTGCCAGCAGCTTAGGGACTTTACTCTCCCCTGGAAACACCATATATTTT.

The rearrangement joins TRBV3-1 (or the pseudogene TRBV3-2) to TRBJ2-7; the D gene is possibly TRBD1 (7 bases). The CDR3 has 13 amino acids. Trimming removed 6 bases from V and 5 bases from J, with 14 bases in between. Germline values: CDR1 LGHDT, CDR2 YNNKEL (reference sequence). The CDR3 DNA is TGTGCCAGCAGTCGGAGGGGGCACAACGAGCAGTACTTC. Encoded protein: CASSRRGHNEQYF.

The chain employs TRBV7-2 and TRBJ2-2; 7 nucleotides agree with TRBD1. V was pared by 1 base and J by 7 bases, with 6 bases of the junction left unmatched. The CDR3 sequence is 15 residues long. Per germline, CDR1 SGHTA and CDR2 FQGNSA. CDR3 DNA sequence: TGTGCCAGCAGCTTAGGACAGGGAGAAATCGGGGAGCTGTTTTTT. Translated, it gives CASSLGQGEIGELFF.

The CDR3 DNA is TGTGCCAGCAGCTTTAACAGGGACTATGGCTACACCTTC. Its translation is CASSFNRDYGYTF. The V and J genes are TRBV7-2 and TRBJ1-2; the D gene is possibly TRBD1 (6 bases). The V gene lost 3 bases and the J gene lost 3 bases, with 8 bases spanning the gap. This CDR3 is built from 13 residues. CDR1 is SGHTA, CDR2 FQGNSA, per germline.

The V call is TRBV7-2, the J call TRBJ2-7, with 11 bases lining up with TRBD2. The V and J ends lost 0 bases and 5 bases, in that order; junction bases with no gene match: 3. This CDR3 has 15 amino acids. Germline CDR1 and CDR2: SGHTA and FQGNSA. CDR3 sequence reads: CASSLALAGGHEQYF. Written as DNA, the CDR3 is TGTGCCAGCAGCTTAGCCCTAGCGGGGGGACACGAGCAGTACTTC.

The chain carries TRBV19 and TRBJ2-1; D assignment may be TRBD1 or TRBD2 (5 bases each). Trimming left V 7 bases short and J 10 bases short, with 14 bases between. The CDR3 extends over 12 amino acids. Germline CDR1 reads LNHDA; CDR2 reads SQIVND (reference sequence). The CDR3 region is CASTMGVGEQFF. CDR3 sequence (DNA): TGTGCCAGTACCATGGGGGTCGGGGAGCAGTTCTTC.

The CDR3: CASSSSNGGWGYTF. DNA for the CDR3: TGTGCCAGCAGTTCCTCTAACGGGGGCTGGGGCTACACCTTC. The chain links TRBV28 to TRBJ1-2; a possible D gene is TRBD1 (6 bases). V lost 4 bases, J lost 8 bases, and 17 bases lay in between. The CDR3 runs to 14 residues. The germline V gene encodes CDR1 MDHEN and CDR2 SYDVKM.

V is TRBV19 and J is TRBJ1-5; 8 nucleotides match TRBD1. The ends lost 7 bases at V and 2 bases at J; junction bases unmatched: 4. The germline CDR1 and CDR2 sequences are LNHDA and SQIVND (reference sequence). This CDR3 has 14 amino acids. The CDR3 DNA reads TGTGCCAGTAAAAAGACAGGGGGCAATCAGCCCCAGCATTTT. This gives the protein CASKKTGGNQPQHF. Full variable domain (rest looked up from reference TRBV19 and TRBJ1-5): DGGITQSPKYLFRKEGQNVTLSCEQNLNHDAMYWYRQDPGQGLRLIYYSQIVNDFQKGDIAEGYSVSREKKESFPLTVTSAQKNPTAFYLCASKKTGGNQPQHFGDGTRLSIL.

The chain is built from TRBV5-1 and TRBJ2-3; no clear D. CDR1 is SGHRS, CDR2 YFSETQ, per germline. The V and J ends lost 0 bases and 0 bases respectively, with 5 bases between them. This CDR3 is 14 amino acids long. CDR3 coding DNA: TGCGCCAGCAGCTTGGCCGCTAGCACAGATACGCAGTATTTT. This encodes CASSLAASTDTQYF.

Only a few counts were recorded for this clone. The gene calls are TRBV28 and TRBJ1-5, with TRBD1 matching over 7 bases. Germline values: CDR1 MDHEN, CDR2 SYDVKM. J gave up 3 bases and V 4 bases, and 9 bases lay outside the gene matches. The CDR3 is 16 residues long. The CDR3 loop is CASSSRGQGPNQPQHF. The CDR3 nucleotides read TGTGCCAGCAGTTCTAGGGGGCAGGGCCCCAATCAGCCCCAGCATTTT.

This chain uses TRBV3-1 (or the pseudogene TRBV3-2) with TRBJ1-1; D is ambiguous. The V gene lost 1 base and the J gene lost 6 bases, with 9 bases spanning the gap. Germline CDR1 LGHDT, CDR2 YNNKEL (reference sequence). This CDR3 region has 13 residues. Here the CDR3 reads CASSQATGSEAFF. CDR3 bases: TGTGCCAGCAGCCAAGCCACCGGGTCTGAAGCTTTCTTT.

This chain uses TRBV2 with TRBJ1-2; perhaps TRBD1 as D (6 bases). The CDR3 extends over 14 amino acids. CDR1 is SNHLY and CDR2 is FYNNEI in the germline V gene. V dropped 6 bases and J dropped 2 bases, with 13 bases sitting between them. DNA for the CDR3: TGTGCCAGCAGAAAGGGGGGGAGGAACTATGGCTACACCTTC. Translation gives CASRKGGRNYGYTF.

The J gene is TRBJ2-3, the V gene TRBV6-6, with 13 bases matching TRBD2. This CDR3 has 15 residues. The V segment lost 5 bases and the J segment 6 bases; nucleotides outside the gene matches: 5. CDR1 and CDR2 from the germline V gene are MNHNY and SVGAGI (reference sequence). Here the CDR3 DNA reads TGTGCCAGCAGTCAACTAGCGGGGGGGCCGGATACGCAGTATTTT. Its protein is CASSQLAGGPDTQYF.

Remarks on this clone: An end of the junction differs from the germline gene, which may be a read error. The gene calls are TRBV6-5 and TRBJ1-3; D remains ambiguous. Germline values: CDR1 MNHEY, CDR2 SVGAGI. The CDR3 sequence is 12 residues long. Here the CDR3 reads CASSYSGNTIYF. In DNA, the CDR3 is TGTGCCAGCAGTTACTCTGGGAACACCATATATTTT.

The chain carries TRBV10-2 and TRBJ1-2; 8 positions match TRBD1. Germline V lookup: CDR1 WSHSY, CDR2 SAAADI. With V trimmed by 6 bases and J by 8 bases, 5 bases remained unmatched. The CDR3 loop spans 12 amino acids. The CDR3 DNA reads as TGCGCCAGCAGCAACAGGGGGGAAGGCTACACCTTC. Its translation is CASSNRGEGYTF.

Points on this clone: Different DNA sequences within this sample yield the same CDR3. CDR3 protein: CASSLRDRAYEQYF. CDR3 DNA sequence: TGTGCCAGCAGTTTGCGGGACAGGGCCTACGAGCAGTACTTC. The chain uses TRBV6-5 and TRBJ2-7; 9 bases fit TRBD1. Losses at the gene ends were 4 bases for V and 2 bases for J; bases not matched to a gene: 3. The CDR3 contains 14 residues. CDR1 is MNHEY, CDR2 SVGAGI, per germline.

A single count supports this clone. The chain employs TRBV10-2 and TRBJ1-1; D unresolved. CDR1 WSHSY and CDR2 SAAADI come from the germline V gene. Deletions cut 0 bases from V and 5 bases from J, with 7 bases between. The CDR3 covers 13 residues. CDR3 nucleotide sequence: TGCGCCAGCAGTGAGTCCACAGTGACTGAAGCTTTCTTT. This encodes CASSESTVTEAFF.

The DNA of the CDR3 is TGTGCCAGCAGCAAACGTCCGGGGACTGAAAATGAGCAGTTCTTC. Its translation is CASSKRPGTENEQFF. This chain uses TRBV7-9 with TRBJ2-1, with a weak D call TRBD2 (6 bases). The CDR3 is 15 residues long. The V end was cut by 5 bases, the J end by 7 bases, with 18 bases between. CDR1 and CDR2 (germline): SEHNR, FQNEAQ (reference sequence).

This clone was observed a handful of times. This rearrangement joins TRBV5-1 to TRBJ1-1, with D possibly TRBD1 on 6 matching bases. The CDR3 covers 14 residues. The V end was cut by 1 base, the J end by 7 bases, with 14 bases between. The germline CDR1 and CDR2 sequences are SGHRS and YFSETQ. This chain's CDR3 is CASSLLGGELEAFF. Written as DNA, the CDR3 is TGCGCCAGCAGCTTGTTGGGGGGCGAGCTTGAAGCTTTCTTT.

CDR3 sequence reads: CASSYPRDRGLLNQPQHF. CDR3 nucleotide sequence: TGTGCCAGCAGTTACCCGCGGGACAGGGGGCTTCTCAATCAGCCCCAGCATTTT. The chain combines TRBV6-2 or TRBV6-3 with TRBJ1-5; 12 bases line up with TRBD1. Germline assignment: CDR1 MNHEY and CDR2 SVGEGT. V lost 2 bases and J lost 3; bases outside the gene matches: 8. The CDR3 covers 18 residues.

The chain recombines TRBV7-2 with TRBJ2-7, with 9 nucleotides matching TRBD2. The CDR3 is 14 amino acids. The germline V gene encodes CDR1 SGHTA and CDR2 FQGNSA. Unmatched junction bases numbered 2, after V lost 3 bases and J lost 2 bases. The CDR3 loop reads CASSLASGAYEQYF. The CDR3 coding sequence is TGTGCCAGCAGCTTGGCTAGCGGGGCCTACGAGCAGTACTTC.

The rearrangement joins TRBV5-1 to TRBJ1-6; 8 positions match TRBD1. V lost 1 base, J lost 10 bases, and 16 bases stayed unmatched. This CDR3 contains 18 residues. Per the germline V gene, CDR1 is SGHRS and CDR2 is YFSETQ. The CDR3 DNA reads TGCGCCAGCAGCTTGCGAGCGACAGGGGCTAACGAAAGGTCACCCCTCCACTTT. It specifies CASSLRATGANERSPLHF.

This chain joins TRBV6-5 and TRBJ1-4, with a tentative D call TRBD1 (6 bases). Germline V gene sequence: CDR1 MNHEY, CDR2 SVGAGI. The CDR3 is made up of 14 amino acids. V lost 6 bases to trimming and J lost 4 bases, with 12 bases between them. The CDR3 is CASRPTGGNEKLFF. The CDR3, as DNA: TGTGCCAGCAGGCCGACAGGCGGTAATGAAAAACTGTTTTTT.

The gene calls are TRBV25-1 and TRBJ2-7; TRBD1 matches at 9 bases. The junction had 5 bases not matched to a gene; V was cut back by 3 bases and J by 2 bases. Per the germline V gene, CDR1 is MGHDK and CDR2 is SYGVNS. CDR3 length: 15 residues. CDR3 sequence (DNA): TGTGCCAGCAGTGACCAGGGACAGGGCACCTACGAGCAGTACTTC. Its translation is CASSDQGQGTYEQYF.

V is TRBV19 and J is TRBJ2-7, with unresolved D. In germline, CDR1 is LNHDA, CDR2 SQIVND (reference sequence). V lost 3 bases and J 5 bases, leaving 5 bases between the germline ends. The CDR3 covers 11 residues. CDR3 loop: CASSIGNEQYF. The DNA for the CDR3 is TGTGCCAGTAGTATTGGCAACGAGCAGTACTTC.

The sample holds one count of this clone. The sample holds other DNA sequences that translate to the same CDR3. The rearrangement joins TRBV2 to TRBJ2-3; 14 nucleotides match TRBD2. CDR1 is SNHLY and CDR2 is FYNNEI in the germline V gene. The CDR3 is 15 amino acids. V lost 6 bases, J lost 6 bases, and 5 bases stayed unmatched. The CDR3 DNA follows: TGTGCCAGCAGGCCGAGGACTAGCGGGGGGGATACGCAGTATTTT. Translating gives CASRPRTSGGDTQYF.

This chain connects TRBV6-5 to TRBJ2-3; 12 bases fit TRBD1. The V and J ends lost 6 bases and 4 bases, in that order; junction bases with no gene match: 5. Germline lookup yields CDR1 MNHEY and CDR2 SVGAGI. CDR3 length: 15 residues. The CDR3 DNA reads TGTGCCAGCAGGTTGGGACAGGGGGCATCAGATACGCAGTATTTT. It is translated as CASRLGQGASDTQYF.

The CDR3 DNA sequence: TGTGCCAGCAGCTTGGGGACAGGGACGTACAATGAGCAGTTCTTC. Translation: CASSLGTGTYNEQFF. The V call is TRBV5-6, the J call TRBJ2-1; 8 bases match TRBD1. With 0 bases clipped from V and 4 bases from J, the junction kept 3 bases outside the gene matches. Germline values: CDR1 SGHDT, CDR2 YYEEEE. CDR3 length: 15 residues.